This TCR beta chain was observed in a study of PD-1 blockade in mismatch repair-deficient tumors. Study findings and constraints: Tumor-resident clones, often undetectable pretreatment in blood, expanded then contracted after pembrolizumab.

PCR or immunohistochemistry showed mismatch repair deficiency in every enrolled patient. TCR sequencing covered a few patients who responded to pembrolizumab. Assay used: immunoSEQ multiplex PCR; TCRdb lists only in-frame clones, some missing. The sample lists around 120,000 clones; more than 85% were seen once. A remark on this clone: Antigen: not known.

The sample consisted of peripheral blood, taken 44 weeks after starting pembrolizumab. This TCR was recovered from an adult with mismatch repair-deficient cancer.

In DNA form, the CDR3 reads TGTGCCAGCAGCGTGGGGGGGGGTAACTACAATGAGCAGTTCTTC. This translates into CASSVGGGNYNEQFF. The gene calls are TRBV9 and TRBJ2-1, with 7 bases identical to TRBD2. V was clipped by 2 bases and J by 3 bases; unmatched bases: 5. CDR3 length: 15 residues. In germline, CDR1 is SGDLS, CDR2 YYNGEE.